The clone carrying this TCR beta chain was detected many times. Antigen unknown. The sample is drawn from a study of blood T cells in healthy people across ages. Notes on the study in general: Both naive CD4+ cell counts and diversity were greater in long-lived donors than in aged donors. Not knowing donor CMV status may have confounded expanded clonotype changes.

Researchers collected ten milliliters of peripheral blood from every single donor. At least 5.5 micrograms of total RNA were extracted per sample. Germline CDR1 DFQATT, CDR2 SNEGSKA (reference sequence). Trimming left V 5 bases short and J 1 base short, with 3 bases between. This CDR3 region has 12 residues. It was with a sample-barcoded 5' primer and a J-beta primer mix that a second PCR of roughly 7 to 12 cycles was run. A single record per CDR3 protein comes from TCRdb applying MiXCR to the 5' RACE reads. The sample yields 600,000 or so distinct CDR3 sequences, 40% to 55% seen once. This chain connects TRBV20-1 to TRBJ2-6; D remains unclear. The receptor was derived from a man older than 75 in good health. The source material was blood. The CDR3, as DNA: TGCAGTGCTCTGTCTGGGGCCAACGTCCTGACTTTC. Its protein product is CSALSGANVLTF.